This passage covers 17 T cell receptor beta chains from one sample sequenced in a study of Ad26.COV2.S vaccination and SARS-CoV-2 variants (dated by TCRdb to about 2021). To prepare the library, the immunoSEQ multiplex PCR assay was applied. The source is immuneACCESS, and TCRdb retained only in-frame sequences with V and J called. Part of the clones is not carried over; for the studies checked, unresolved V genes explain less than half of this, and the remainder is unexplained. The sample table holds approximately 460,000 clones, of which 80% to 90% were seen once. About 1.5% of the sample comes from the top ten. The intended sense of this specimen's treatment or condition label: around 19 received Ad26.COV2.S at low or high dose, single or two shots; roughly five received placebo; per-sample allocation not given. For vaccine and placebo recipients, repertoires were sequenced using samples collected on day 63 after the first injection.

Source: peripheral blood, taken in a trial of Ad26.COV2.S vaccine versus placebo. These receptor sequences come from a person between 18 and 60 years old who received the Ad26.COV2.S COVID-19 vaccine or a placebo.

This rearrangement joins TRBV20-1 to TRBJ1-2; no clear D gene. From germline, CDR1 is DFQATT and CDR2 SNEGSKA (reference sequence). The CDR3 length is 11 residues. The germline V and J ends were trimmed by 5 bases and 8 bases, with 12 bases remaining between them. CDR3 protein: CSARMVPGYTF. CDR3 nucleotide sequence: TGCAGTGCTCGGATGGTTCCCGGCTACACCTTC.

The chain combines TRBV28 with TRBJ2-7; D is ambiguous. The CDR3 covers 14 residues. The V gene lost 3 bases and the J gene lost 1 base, with 10 bases spanning the gap. CDR1 MDHEN and CDR2 SYDVKM come from the germline V gene. The CDR3 nucleotides read TGTGCCAGCAGTTTGGGCCGCGATTCCTACGAGCAGTACTTC. This encodes CASSLGRDSYEQYF.

The rearrangement links TRBV5-1 to TRBJ1-4, with no clear D. The CDR3 is 18 residues long. With 0 bases removed from V and 5 bases from J, the gap between germline ends came to 20 bases. Germline assignment: CDR1 SGHRS and CDR2 YFSETQ. CDR3 residues: CASSLGRPKTGKNEKLFF. The CDR3 bases are TGCGCCAGCAGCTTGGGGCGCCCGAAAACGGGGAAGAATGAAAAACTGTTTTTT. Full variable domain (remainder filled in from reference TRBV5-1 and TRBJ1-4): KAGVTQTPRYLIKTRGQQVTLSCSPISGHRSVSWYQQTPGQGLQFLFEYFSETQRNKGNFPGRFSGRQFSNSRSEMNVSTLELGDSALYLCASSLGRPKTGKNEKLFFGSGTQLSVL.

The chain has TRBV18 and TRBJ2-7; D unresolved. V shed 0 bases and J shed 4 bases, with 10 bases lying between them. There are 14 residues in the CDR3. Germline assignment: CDR1 KGHSH and CDR2 LQKENI. The CDR3 loop is CASSPPVFRYEQYF. The CDR3 DNA reads as TGTGCCAGCTCACCACCGGTTTTCCGATACGAGCAGTACTTC.

V is TRBV7-6 and J is TRBJ2-7; D gene unclear. CDR3 length equals 13 residues. The V and J ends lost 2 bases and 7 bases respectively, with 12 bases between them. Germline V gives CDR1 SGHVS, CDR2 FNYEAQ. The CDR3 nucleotides are TGTGCCAGCAGCTTAACTCGGGCGCGTGAGCAGTACTTC. It yields the protein CASSLTRAREQYF.

This chain connects TRBV9 to TRBJ2-3; the D is unclear. V gave up 0 bases and J gave up 0 bases, with 8 bases separating them. CDR3 length: 15 amino acids. The germline V gene has CDR1 SGDLS and CDR2 YYNGEE. The CDR3 nucleotides read TGTGCCAGCAGCGTAGCTAGGATGAGCACAGATACGCAGTATTTT. Translated: CASSVARMSTDTQYF.

The chain couples TRBV18 to TRBJ1-2; the D gene is possibly TRBD1 (6 bases). V was trimmed by 2 bases and J by 1 base, leaving 14 bases between them. Germline V gives CDR1 KGHSH, CDR2 LQKENI. This CDR3 is 16 amino acids long. The CDR3 coding sequence is TGTGCCAGCTCACCAAGCGGGACACCGAGTAACTATGGCTACACCTTC. It translates to CASSPSGTPSNYGYTF.

A remark on this clone: Other nucleotide sequences in the sample specify the same CDR3. The chain combines TRBV18 with TRBJ2-7; D possibly corresponds to TRBD1 (6 bases). The CDR3 has 13 amino acids. Germline assignment: CDR1 KGHSH and CDR2 LQKENI. Trimming removed 3 bases at V and 3 bases at J, with 9 bases between. For the CDR3, the DNA is TGTGCCAGCTCACCTCGGACAGACTACGAGCAGTACTTC. Protein product: CASSPRTDYEQYF.

This clone was seen only once. The rearrangement links TRBV19 to TRBJ1-5; the D gene is possibly TRBD1 (5 bases). The CDR3 is 15 residues long. The germline CDR1 and CDR2 sequences are LNHDA and SQIVND (reference sequence). Trimming took off 1 base at V and 9 bases at J, with 16 bases between the two ends. The CDR3 nucleotides read TGTGCCAGTAGTATAGCCATACATCCTCAGGGGCCCCAGCATTTT. Its translation is CASSIAIHPQGPQHF. Full variable domain (rest looked up from reference TRBV19 and TRBJ1-5): DGGITQSPKYLFRKEGQNVTLSCEQNLNHDAMYWYRQDPGQGLRLIYYSQIVNDFQKGDIAEGYSVSREKKESFPLTVTSAQKNPTAFYLCASSIAIHPQGPQHFGDGTRLSIL.

V usage is TRBV5-1 and J usage is TRBJ1-2, with a tentative D call TRBD1 (6 bases). The CDR3 is 16 amino acids. Germline CDR1 SGHRS, CDR2 YFSETQ. V lost 3 bases, J lost 4 bases, and 19 bases lay in between. CDR3 sequence (DNA): TGCGCCAGCAGCTCTCGGACAGAGGGGACCGGCTATGGCTACACCTTC. Its translation is CASSSRTEGTGYGYTF.

The CDR3 here is CASSQEGGLYGYTF. Here the CDR3 DNA reads TGTGCCAGCAGCCAAGAGGGGGGGCTCTATGGCTACACCTTC. V usage is TRBV3-1 (or the pseudogene TRBV3-2) and J usage is TRBJ1-2, with a possible D match to TRBD1 (6 bases). Germline loops: CDR1 LGHDT, CDR2 YNNKEL (reference sequence). The CDR3 is made up of 14 amino acids. The ends were cut back, 0 bases at V and 4 bases at J, with 9 bases in the middle.

V and J are TRBV10-3 and TRBJ1-4; 9 nucleotides align to TRBD1. Germline assignment: CDR1 ENHRY and CDR2 SYGVKD. This CDR3 comprises 14 residues. Trimming removed 4 bases from V and 7 bases from J; junction bases left unmatched: 4. Here the CDR3 DNA reads TGTGCCATCAGTGGGGACAGGGCGGGTGAAAAACTGTTTTTT. Encoded protein: CAISGDRAGEKLFF.

The chain uses TRBV4-1 and TRBJ2-7, with no clear D. Trimming removed 1 base at V and 4 bases at J, with 14 bases between. Germline assignment: CDR1 MGHRA and CDR2 YSYEKL. The CDR3 is made up of 15 amino acids. This chain's CDR3 is CASSQALPRSYEQYF. The CDR3 DNA sequence: TGCGCCAGCAGCCAAGCCCTTCCCAGATCGTACGAGCAGTACTTC.

The chain links TRBV3-1 (or the pseudogene TRBV3-2) to TRBJ1-3, with D unresolved. This CDR3 is 16 amino acids long. The V and J ends lost 6 bases and 2 bases respectively, with 17 bases between them. Germline assignment: CDR1 LGHDT and CDR2 YNNKEL (reference sequence). CDR3 loop: CASSQLVRRTGNTIYF. CDR3 in DNA: TGTGCCAGCAGTCAGCTCGTTCGCAGAACTGGAAACACCATATATTTT.

The gene calls are TRBV24-1 and TRBJ2-7, with D unclear. The CDR3 is 15 amino acids. Between the trimmed V and J ends, which lost 4 bases and 3 bases, there was a span of 15 bases. Germline CDR1 and CDR2: KGHDR and SFDVKD. CDR3 bases: TGTGCCACCAGTGACCCCGCCAGTCCGGGCTACGAGCAGTACTTC. Translating gives CATSDPASPGYEQYF.

This chain joins TRBV18 and TRBJ1-3, with no clear D. The CDR3 runs to 14 residues. Looked up from germline, CDR1 is KGHSH and CDR2 is LQKENI. V was pared by 5 bases and J by 1 base, with 9 bases between. The CDR3 nucleotides read TGTGCCAGCTCAGTGGATTATTCTGGAAACACCATATATTTT. It specifies CASSVDYSGNTIYF.

V is TRBV27 and J is TRBJ1-6; no reliable D call. Germline V gives CDR1 MNHEY, CDR2 SMNVEV (reference sequence). The CDR3 sequence is 13 residues long. Deletions cut 6 bases from V and 10 bases from J, with 13 bases between. CDR3 DNA sequence: TGTGCCAGCAGATCCGGGGTAGGGTCACCCCTCCACTTT. Translating gives CASRSGVGSPLHF.